This T cell receptor beta chain was profiled in a study of blood T cell repertoires in COVID-19. Study-wide context: Sites across the United States, Italy and Spain contributed samples from acute and convalescent COVID-19. The analysed material was cDNA or gDNA that came from T cells, B-cell-depleted T cells, or PBMCs.

Source study methods: Amplification of reference gene primers was used by the study to estimate nucleated cell counts. Method: immunoSEQ multiplex PCR; TCRdb's copy keeps in-frame clones and lacks some. Clone size and the V and J calls come from that table; the DNA yielded D and trimming. The sample records tens of thousands of clones, under 80% being singletons. Germline assignment: CDR1 SGHNT and CDR2 YENEEA. The CDR3 is made up of 16 amino acids. The V segment lost 4 bases and the J segment 5 bases; nucleotides outside the gene matches: 5. This chain links TRBV11-3 with TRBJ1-6; 10 nucleotides line up with TRBD1. The TCR sequence derives from a woman at least 80 years old with active or convalescent COVID-19. The sequenced sample was peripheral blood. The CDR3 bases are TGTGCCAGCAGCTGGGGACAGGGGAATGATAATTCACCCCTCCACTTT. Protein product: CASSWGQGNDNSPLHF.